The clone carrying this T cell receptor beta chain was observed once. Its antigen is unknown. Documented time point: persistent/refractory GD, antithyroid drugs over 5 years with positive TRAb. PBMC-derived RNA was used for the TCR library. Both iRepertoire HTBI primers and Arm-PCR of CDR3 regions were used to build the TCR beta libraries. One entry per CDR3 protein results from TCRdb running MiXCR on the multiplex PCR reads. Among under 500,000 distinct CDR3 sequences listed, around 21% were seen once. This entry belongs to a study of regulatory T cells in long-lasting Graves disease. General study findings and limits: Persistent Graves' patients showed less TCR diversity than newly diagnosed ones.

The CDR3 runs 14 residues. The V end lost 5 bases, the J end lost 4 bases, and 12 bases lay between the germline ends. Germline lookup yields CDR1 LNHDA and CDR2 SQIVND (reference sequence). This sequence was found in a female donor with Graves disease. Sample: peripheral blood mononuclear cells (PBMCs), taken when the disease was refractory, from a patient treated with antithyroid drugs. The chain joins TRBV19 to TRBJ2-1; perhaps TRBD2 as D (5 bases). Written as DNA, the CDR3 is TGTGCCAGTAGTTCGGGCCGAGGGTACAATGAGCAGTTCTTC. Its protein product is CASSSGRGYNEQFF.